These 8 T cell receptor beta chains share one sample of origin, sequenced in a study of tumor-infiltrating lymphocytes in localized non-small cell lung cancer. Assay used: immunoSEQ multiplex PCR; TCRdb lists only in-frame clones, some missing. The repertoire holds 9,300 or so clones, 70% to 75% seen once, with less than 25% in the top ten. The sequenced sample consisted of lung tumor tissue. The receptors here all came from a human donor with non-small cell lung cancer.

V is TRBV27 and J is TRBJ1-6, with a tentative D call TRBD1 (5 bases). Germline CDR1 is MNHEY and CDR2 is SMNVEV (reference sequence). The CDR3 is 14 amino acids. V lost 8 bases, J lost 9 bases, and 17 bases lay in between. CDR3 region: CASLGGDRVSPLHF. In DNA, the CDR3 is TGTGCCAGCCTCGGGGGAGATCGGGTTTCACCCCTCCACTTT.

V gene TRBV7-9 combines with J gene TRBJ1-1; D may be TRBD1 (5 bases). The CDR3 length is 14 residues. From germline, CDR1 is SEHNR and CDR2 FQNEAQ (reference sequence). V lost 10 bases and J 0 bases, leaving 15 bases between the germline ends. CDR3 coding DNA: TGTGCCACCCGCGGGGGGGGAGTGAACACTGAAGCTTTCTTT. Residues: CATRGGGVNTEAFF.

This clone was seen a single time. The gene calls are TRBV9 and TRBJ1-2, with TRBD1 identical over 7 bases. V lost 4 bases to trimming and J lost 9 bases; unmatched junction nucleotides: 9. The length of the CDR3 is 13 residues. Germline-derived CDR1 and CDR2 are SGDLS and YYNGEE. CDR3 in DNA: TGTGCCAGCAGCCGCAGGGGGGGGCCGAGCTACACCTTC. It codes for CASSRRGGPSYTF.

This chain joins TRBV19 and TRBJ2-7, with D hard to call. Germline CDR1 and CDR2: LNHDA and SQIVND (reference sequence). The CDR3 totals 15 residues. Deletions cut 0 bases from V and 2 bases from J, with 11 bases between. The CDR3 nucleotides are TGTGCCAGTAGTATAGATTTGATCAGCCCCTACGAGCAGTACTTC. This codes for CASSIDLISPYEQYF.

The V and J genes are TRBV25-1 and TRBJ1-2; 7 bases match TRBD1. V was clipped by 4 bases and J by 3 bases; unmatched bases: 5. This CDR3 has 14 amino acids. Germline V gene lookup returns CDR1 MGHDK and CDR2 SYGVNS. CDR3: CASSGQGQDYGYTF. In DNA, the CDR3 is TGTGCCAGCAGTGGACAGGGTCAGGACTATGGCTACACCTTC.

The CDR3 reads CASSYPSGASGETQYF. In DNA, the CDR3 is TGTGCCAGCAGTTACCCTAGCGGGGCTTCGGGGGAGACCCAGTACTTC. This chain links TRBV6-6 with TRBJ2-5; 9 positions agree with TRBD2. Germline V gene sequence: CDR1 MNHNY, CDR2 SVGAGI (reference sequence). J was trimmed by 5 bases and V by 2 bases; bases with no gene match: 9. The CDR3 has 16 residues.

This sequence joins TRBV6-1 and TRBJ2-7, with TRBD1 as a possible D gene (6 bases). Trimming took off 2 bases at V and 3 bases at J, with 14 bases between the two ends. CDR3 length: 15 residues. Germline V gene data show CDR1 as MNHNS and CDR2 as SASEGT. CDR3 region: CASSESGGQYYEQYF. The CDR3 coding sequence is TGTGCCAGCAGTGAAAGTGGTGGACAGTACTACGAGCAGTACTTC.

This clone is labeled as medium-sized (0.01 to 0.1%). This chain joins TRBV19 and TRBJ1-2; D not certain. The CDR3 has 13 residues. Trimming removed 5 bases at V and 3 bases at J, with 10 bases between. Germline assignment: CDR1 LNHDA and CDR2 SQIVND (reference sequence). CDR3 loop: CASSLAGDYGYTF. CDR3 DNA: TGTGCCAGTAGTTTGGCGGGTGACTATGGCTACACCTTC.